These 2 T cell receptor beta chains share one sample of origin, sequenced in a study of shared clonotypes between healthy human individuals. Clones were read by immunoSEQ multiplex PCR, and TCRdb kept only the in-frame ones, dropping some. The data contain about 600,000 clones, around 97% of them singletons. The sample consisted of naive CD4+ T cells sorted from blood. Noted subset: CD45RA+ positively selected. These receptors were taken from a woman in her thirties in good health.

This clone was detected once. The V call is TRBV28, the J call TRBJ2-1; D not certain. This CDR3 contains 11 residues. The V gene's germline CDR1 is MDHEN and CDR2 SYDVKM. The V and J ends lost 6 bases and 12 bases respectively, with 12 bases between them. DNA for the CDR3: TGTGCCAGCAGCGAAAGGGTAGGGCAGTTCTTC. It specifies CASSERVGQFF.

V and J are TRBV5-8 and TRBJ1-2; 12 nucleotides agree with TRBD1. V shed 5 bases and J 5 bases; nucleotides not matched to a gene: 4. Germline CDR1 and CDR2: SGHTS and YDEGEE. The CDR3 loop spans 14 amino acids. The CDR3 DNA reads TGTGCCAGCAGTAAGGGACAGGGGGCGTATGGCTACACCTTC. Protein: CASSKGQGAYGYTF.